The 24 T cell receptor beta chains below were found in one sample sequenced in a study of OX40 agonist ivuxolimab in advanced cancers. TCRdb keeps only in-frame clones here, not all; method: immunoSEQ multiplex PCR. Of under 85,000 clones in the sample, 85% are singletons; the top ten hold approximately 0.68%. Sequencing used CD4+ or CD8+ T cells sorted from blood, obtained in a trial of the OX40 agonist ivuxolimab. The source is an adult with an advanced solid tumor such as melanoma, head and neck, liver or kidney cancer.

The J gene is TRBJ1-4, the V gene TRBV28; TRBD1 agrees at 8 bases. Germline-derived CDR1 and CDR2 are MDHEN and SYDVKM. The CDR3 has 14 residues. Unmatched junction bases numbered 5, after V lost 3 bases and J lost 8 bases. CDR3 nucleotide sequence: TGTGCCAGCAGTTTGCCAGGGGGCTGGGAAAAACTGTTTTTT. Encoded protein: CASSLPGGWEKLFF.

The V gene is TRBV5-4, the J gene TRBJ1-1; D remains ambiguous. V was cut by 5 bases and J by 3 bases, with 14 bases left in between. CDR1 SGHNT and CDR2 YYREEE come from the germline V gene (reference sequence). The CDR3 is 14 residues long. In nucleotides, the CDR3 is TGTGCCAGCAGTTCCCCGGACGGTTACACTGAAGCTTTCTTT. Encoded protein: CASSSPDGYTEAFF.

The genes are TRBV18 and TRBJ1-5; no reliable D call. Germline loops: CDR1 KGHSH, CDR2 LQKENI. The V and J ends lost 2 bases and 3 bases respectively, with 11 bases between them. The CDR3 extends over 15 amino acids. For the CDR3, the DNA is TGTGCCAGCTCACCAAGCAGTCCCCCCAATCAGCCCCAGCATTTT. Translation: CASSPSSPPNQPQHF.

The gene calls are TRBV5-6 and TRBJ1-1; D is unclear. From germline, CDR1 is SGHDT and CDR2 YYEEEE. The CDR3 runs 13 residues. Trimming removed 1 base from V and 5 bases from J, with 9 bases in between. CDR3 in amino acids: CASSLRWATEAFF. DNA of the CDR3: TGTGCCAGCAGCTTGCGGTGGGCGACTGAAGCTTTCTTT.

In this sample, this clone turned up a few times. The rearrangement uses TRBV7-2 and TRBJ2-5; a weak D match, TRBD1 (6 bases). Looked up from germline, CDR1 is SGHTA and CDR2 is FQGNSA. The CDR3 has 14 amino acids. With 5 bases removed from V and 4 bases from J, the gap between germline ends came to 14 bases. The CDR3 region is CASSTPQGPETQYF. For the CDR3, the DNA is TGTGCCAGCAGCACCCCCCAGGGGCCAGAGACCCAGTACTTC. The full variable domain, in which reference TRBV7-2 and TRBJ2-5 provide the parts outside the CDR3, is GAGVSQSPSNKVTEKGKDVELRCDPISGHTALYWYRQSLGQGLEFLIYFQGNSAPDKSGLPSDRFSAERTGGSVSTLTIQRTQQEDSAVYLCASSTPQGPETQYFGPGTRLLVL.

This clone showed up just once. The chain is built from TRBV7-2 and TRBJ2-3; D gene unclear. V was shortened by 0 bases and J by 6 bases, with 10 bases between the two germline ends. The CDR3 is made up of 14 amino acids. Germline V gives CDR1 SGHTA, CDR2 FQGNSA. The CDR3 DNA is TGTGCCAGCAGCTTAGCCCTAGAGGCGGATACGCAGTATTTT. As protein: CASSLALEADTQYF.

J is TRBJ2-3 and V is TRBV5-4, with D tentatively TRBD1 (5 bases). Germline values: CDR1 SGHNT, CDR2 YYREEE (reference sequence). This CDR3 has 15 residues. The V end was cut by 2 bases, the J end by 1 base, with 11 bases between. CDR3: CASSLGRVRTDTQYF. CDR3 in DNA: TGTGCCAGCAGCTTAGGCAGGGTCCGCACAGATACGCAGTATTTT.

In DNA form, the CDR3 reads TGTGCCAGCAACTCAGGGCTTAATTCACCCCTCCACTTT. Its protein product is CASNSGLNSPLHF. The rearrangement links TRBV6-5 to TRBJ1-6; D perhaps matches TRBD1 (5 bases). CDR3 length: 13 residues. Germline assignment: CDR1 MNHEY and CDR2 SVGAGI. Trimming shortened V by 7 bases and J by 6 bases, and 10 bases separated the two germline ends.

J is TRBJ1-2 and V is TRBV5-1; D is unclear. The CDR3 consists of 15 residues. In germline, CDR1 is SGHRS, CDR2 YFSETQ. V was trimmed by 0 bases and J by 4 bases, leaving 13 bases between them. CDR3 sequence (DNA): TGCGCCAGCAGCTTGGGGCAGACCGCCGGCTATGGCTACACCTTC. Protein sequence: CASSLGQTAGYGYTF.

The chain links TRBV18 to TRBJ2-5; TRBD2 matches 10 bases. Germline CDR1 reads KGHSH; CDR2 reads LQKENI. The junction had 5 bases not matched to a gene; V was cut back by 3 bases and J by 1 base. This CDR3 is 16 amino acids long. The CDR3 DNA sequence: TGTGCCAGCTCACCCAGGAGCGGGGGGGGCCAAGAGACCCAGTACTTC. It codes for CASSPRSGGGQETQYF.

The CDR3 DNA follows: TGTGCCAGCTCATCGATGACAGGGGCTTTCTTT. Translating gives CASSSMTGAFF. The chain combines TRBV18 with TRBJ1-1; 7 nucleotides match TRBD1. J lost 11 bases, V lost 5 bases, and 5 bases had no gene match. Per germline, CDR1 KGHSH and CDR2 LQKENI. The CDR3 has 11 amino acids.

The CDR3 coding sequence is TGTGCCAGCAGCTTAGAATCAGGGAATGGAAACACCATATATTTT. Residues: CASSLESGNGNTIYF. The gene calls are TRBV11-2 and TRBJ1-3, with TRBD1 as a possible D gene (5 bases). CDR1 SGHAT and CDR2 FQNNGV come from the germline V gene. Trimming cost V 0 bases and J 3 bases, with 9 bases left between them. This CDR3 is 15 amino acids long.

J is TRBJ1-4 and V is TRBV6-5, with D possibly matching TRBD1 (5 bases). The V and J ends lost 8 bases and 5 bases respectively, with 9 bases between them. The CDR3 is 12 amino acids. Germline V gene sequence: CDR1 MNHEY, CDR2 SVGAGI. The CDR3 protein is CASSGRNEKLFF. The CDR3, as DNA: TGTGCCAGCTCAGGGAGGAATGAAAAACTGTTTTTT.

This CDR3 reads CSVLTPRQLNEQYF. The CDR3 nucleotides are TGCAGCGTTCTAACGCCAAGACAGTTGAACGAGCAGTACTTC. V is TRBV29-1 and J is TRBJ2-7; TRBD1 might be the D (5 bases). The germline gives CDR1 SQVTM, CDR2 ANQGSEA. The CDR3 has 14 residues. Trimming pared 5 bases from V and 5 bases from J, leaving 19 bases between.

The rearrangement joins TRBV6-5 to TRBJ2-7; D gene uncertain. Germline lookup yields CDR1 MNHEY and CDR2 SVGAGI. The V and J ends lost 4 bases and 4 bases respectively, with 5 bases between them. This CDR3 has 11 residues. CDR3 protein: CASSSEYEQYF. The CDR3 DNA reads as TGTGCCAGCAGTTCCGAATACGAGCAGTACTTC.

This clone was picked up a small number of times. This rearrangement joins TRBV6-5 to TRBJ2-7; a weak D match, TRBD2 (6 bases). Germline V gene data show CDR1 as MNHEY and CDR2 as SVGAGI. V was clipped by 2 bases and J by 5 bases, with 10 bases between them. The CDR3 runs 13 residues. The CDR3 nucleotides are TGTGCCAGCAGTTACAGGCCGGGGGACGAGCAGTACTTC. This sequence encodes CASSYRPGDEQYF.

The chain uses TRBV7-9 and TRBJ2-2; perhaps D is TRBD1 or TRBD2 (6 bases each). The germline V gene has CDR1 SEHNR and CDR2 FQNEAQ (reference sequence). V lost 5 bases and J 6 bases, leaving 19 bases between the germline ends. The CDR3 length is 16 residues. The CDR3 protein is CASSPGGSAFAGELFF. As DNA, the CDR3 is TGTGCCAGCAGCCCCGGGGGCAGCGCCTTCGCCGGGGAGCTGTTTTTT.

The chain combines TRBV4-3 with TRBJ1-2; D is ambiguous. The CDR3 has 14 residues. Trimming took 1 base from V and 0 from J, leaving 6 bases between them. CDR1 and CDR2 from the germline V gene are LGHNA and YSLEER. CDR3 nucleotide sequence: TGCGCCAGCAGCCAAGGAGTTGCTAACTATGGCTACACCTTC. Its protein product is CASSQGVANYGYTF.

The chain carries TRBV10-3 and TRBJ2-1; D remains ambiguous. From germline, CDR1 is ENHRY and CDR2 SYGVKD. This CDR3 has 15 residues. Between the trimmed V and J ends, which lost 4 bases and 0 bases, there was a span of 10 bases. CDR3 nucleotide sequence: TGTGCCATCAGTGGACTTGGAAGCTCCTACAATGAGCAGTTCTTC. The encoded protein is CAISGLGSSYNEQFF.

The chain is built from TRBV7-3 and TRBJ2-2; D not resolved. Germline V CDR1 and CDR2: SGHTA, FQGTGA. The germline V and J ends were trimmed by 1 base and 7 bases, with 7 bases remaining between them. CDR3 length: 13 amino acids. DNA for the CDR3: TGTGCCAGCAGCTTAATCGGGCGCGGGGAGCTGTTTTTT. Translation: CASSLIGRGELFF. Drawing the rest from reference TRBV7-3 and TRBJ2-2, the complete variable domain is GAGVSQTPSNKVTEKGKYVELRCDPISGHTALYWYRQSLGQGPEFLIYFQGTGAADDSGLPNDRFFAVRPEGSVSTLKIQRTERGDSAVYLCASSLIGRGELFFGEGSRLTVL.

V is TRBV9 and J is TRBJ2-7; no firm D call. The V end was cut by 4 bases, the J end by 9 bases, with 23 bases between. The CDR3 runs to 15 residues. Germline lookup yields CDR1 SGDLS and CDR2 YYNGEE. For the CDR3, the DNA is TGTGCCAGCAGCCCGAGAAGGGCGGATTTGGAAGGGCAGTACTTC. It encodes CASSPRRADLEGQYF.

The genes are TRBV28 and TRBJ1-6; D call uncertain. V lost 5 bases and J lost 10, with 15 bases in between. Germline loops: CDR1 MDHEN, CDR2 SYDVKM. The CDR3 is 14 residues long. The CDR3 coding sequence is TGTGCCAGCAGTCTCCAAGAATTTGGATCACCCCTCCACTTT. It yields the protein CASSLQEFGSPLHF.

In regard to this clone: This specimen includes other DNA sequences encoding the same CDR3. This sequence joins TRBV5-1 and TRBJ2-3; D gene unclear. V was pared by 0 bases and J by 0 bases, with 2 bases between. This CDR3 spans 13 amino acids. Germline assignment: CDR1 SGHRS and CDR2 YFSETQ. CDR3 nucleotide sequence: TGCGCCAGCAGCTTGGGTAGCACAGATACGCAGTATTTT. Translated, it gives CASSLGSTDTQYF.

This chain uses TRBV7-6 with TRBJ1-3; no clear D. Germline values: CDR1 SGHVS, CDR2 FNYEAQ. V lost 2 bases to trimming and J lost 3 bases, with 11 bases between them. The CDR3 is made up of 15 amino acids. The CDR3 is CASSLQIGVGNTIYF. In DNA, the CDR3 is TGTGCCAGCAGCTTACAGATCGGGGTTGGAAACACCATATATTTT.